This entry features one TCR beta chain sequence. CDR3 length: 15 residues. With 5 bases clipped from V and 4 bases from J, the junction kept 10 bases outside the gene matches. Germline CDR1 MNHEY, CDR2 SVGEGT. This sample was taken from a study of T cell repertoires in cytomegalovirus infection. TCRdb itself ran the reads through MiXCR, one entry per CDR3 protein. The table includes fewer than 550,000 distinct CDR3 sequences, more than 25% detected once. Material for sequencing was PBMCs. This receptor was obtained from a human donor in good health (CMV status not recorded). Some clones in this sample may be carry-over from other donors' samples. The J gene is TRBJ2-7, the V gene TRBV6-2 or TRBV6-3; 8 nucleotides match TRBD1. CDR3 protein: CASSPTGAAIYEQYV. For the CDR3, the DNA is TGTGCCAGCAGTCCGACAGGGGCCGCCATTTACGAGCAGTACGTC.